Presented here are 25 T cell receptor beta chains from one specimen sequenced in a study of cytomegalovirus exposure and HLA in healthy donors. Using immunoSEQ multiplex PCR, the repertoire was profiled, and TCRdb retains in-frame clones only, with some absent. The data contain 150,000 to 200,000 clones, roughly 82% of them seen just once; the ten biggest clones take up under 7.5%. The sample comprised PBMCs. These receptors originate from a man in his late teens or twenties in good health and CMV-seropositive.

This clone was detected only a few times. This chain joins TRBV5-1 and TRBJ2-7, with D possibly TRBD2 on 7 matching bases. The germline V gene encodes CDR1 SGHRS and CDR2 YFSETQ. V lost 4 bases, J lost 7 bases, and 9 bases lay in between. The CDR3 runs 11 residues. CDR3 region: CASSEGGEQYF. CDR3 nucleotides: TGCGCCAGCAGCGAGGGGGGGGAGCAGTACTTC.

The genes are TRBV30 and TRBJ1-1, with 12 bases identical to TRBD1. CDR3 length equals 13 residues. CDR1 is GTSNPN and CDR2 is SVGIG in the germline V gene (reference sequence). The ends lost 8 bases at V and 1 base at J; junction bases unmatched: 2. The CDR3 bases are TGTGCCGGGACAGGGGGCTGGAACACTGAAGCTTTCTTT. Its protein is CAGTGGWNTEAFF.

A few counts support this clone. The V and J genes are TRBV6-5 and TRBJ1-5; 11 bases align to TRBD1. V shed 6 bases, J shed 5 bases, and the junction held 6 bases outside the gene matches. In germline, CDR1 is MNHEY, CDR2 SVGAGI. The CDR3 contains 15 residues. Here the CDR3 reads CASSPGTGGDQPQHF. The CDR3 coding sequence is TGTGCCAGCAGCCCCGGGACAGGGGGGGATCAGCCCCAGCATTTT.

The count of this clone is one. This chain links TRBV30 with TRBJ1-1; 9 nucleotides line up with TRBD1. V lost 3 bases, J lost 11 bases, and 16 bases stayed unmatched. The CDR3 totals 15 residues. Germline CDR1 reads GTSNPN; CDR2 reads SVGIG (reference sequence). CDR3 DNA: TGTGCCTGGAGCGCCCCTCGGGACAGGGACCTATGGGCTTTCTTT. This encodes CAWSAPRDRDLWAFF.

In DNA, the CDR3 is TGTGCCAGCAGCCCTACGAGCGGGATAGGCACAGATACGCAGTATTTT. It is translated as CASSPTSGIGTDTQYF. This rearrangement joins TRBV7-2 to TRBJ2-3; 7 nucleotides match TRBD2. Germline-derived CDR1 and CDR2 are SGHTA and FQGNSA. This CDR3 is built from 16 residues. The ends lost 5 bases at V and 1 base at J; junction bases unmatched: 9.

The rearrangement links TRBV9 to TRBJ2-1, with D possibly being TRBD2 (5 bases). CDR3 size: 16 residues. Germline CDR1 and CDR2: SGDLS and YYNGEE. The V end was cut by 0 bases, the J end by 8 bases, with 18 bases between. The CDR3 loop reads CASSVEVGPGWDEQFF. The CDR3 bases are TGTGCCAGCAGCGTAGAAGTCGGCCCGGGATGGGATGAGCAGTTCTTC.

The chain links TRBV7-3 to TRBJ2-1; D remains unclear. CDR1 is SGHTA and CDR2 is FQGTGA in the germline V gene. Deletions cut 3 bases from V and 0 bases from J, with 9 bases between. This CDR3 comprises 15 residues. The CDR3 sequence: CASSFDSNSYNEQFF. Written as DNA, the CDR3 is TGTGCCAGCAGCTTTGACTCAAACTCCTACAATGAGCAGTTCTTC.

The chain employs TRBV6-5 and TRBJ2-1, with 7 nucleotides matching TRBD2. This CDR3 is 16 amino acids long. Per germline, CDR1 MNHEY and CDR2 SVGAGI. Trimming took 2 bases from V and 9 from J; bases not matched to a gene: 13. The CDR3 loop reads CASSYRPKLGGSEQFF. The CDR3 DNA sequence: TGTGCCAGCAGTTACCGCCCCAAACTCGGGGGGAGTGAGCAGTTCTTC.

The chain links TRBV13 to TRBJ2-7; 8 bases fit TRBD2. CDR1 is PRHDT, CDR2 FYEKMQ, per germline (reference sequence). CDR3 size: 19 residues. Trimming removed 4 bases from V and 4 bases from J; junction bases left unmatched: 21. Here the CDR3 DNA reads TGTGCCAGCAGCTCGGTAGTGGGTAGCGGGGAACCACACGGATACGAGCAGTACTTC. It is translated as CASSSVVGSGEPHGYEQYF.

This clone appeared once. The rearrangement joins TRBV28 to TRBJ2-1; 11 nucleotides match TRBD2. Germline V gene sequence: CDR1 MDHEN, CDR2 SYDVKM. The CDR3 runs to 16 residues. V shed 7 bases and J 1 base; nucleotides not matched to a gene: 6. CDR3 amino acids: CASTVAGGASYNEQFF. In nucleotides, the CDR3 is TGTGCCAGCACCGTAGCGGGAGGGGCTTCCTACAATGAGCAGTTCTTC. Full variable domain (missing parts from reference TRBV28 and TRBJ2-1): DVKVTQSSRYLVKRTGEKVFLECVQDMDHENMFWYRQDPGLGLRLIYFSYDVKMKEKGDIPEGYSVSREKKERFSLILESASTNQTSMYLCASTVAGGASYNEQFFGPGTRLTVL.

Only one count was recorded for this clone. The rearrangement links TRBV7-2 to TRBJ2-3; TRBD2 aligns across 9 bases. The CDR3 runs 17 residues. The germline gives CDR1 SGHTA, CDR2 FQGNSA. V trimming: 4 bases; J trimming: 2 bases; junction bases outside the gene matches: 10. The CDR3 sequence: CASSYRRLAVVTDTQYF. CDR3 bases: TGTGCCAGCAGCTATCGTAGACTAGCGGTGGTCACAGATACGCAGTATTTT.

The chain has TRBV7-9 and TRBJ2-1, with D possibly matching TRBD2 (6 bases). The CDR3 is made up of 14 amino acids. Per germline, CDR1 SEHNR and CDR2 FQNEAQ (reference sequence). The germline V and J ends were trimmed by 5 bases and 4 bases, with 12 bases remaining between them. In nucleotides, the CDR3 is TGTGCCAGCAGCGTGGGACTTTTATACAATGAGCAGTTCTTC. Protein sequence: CASSVGLLYNEQFF.

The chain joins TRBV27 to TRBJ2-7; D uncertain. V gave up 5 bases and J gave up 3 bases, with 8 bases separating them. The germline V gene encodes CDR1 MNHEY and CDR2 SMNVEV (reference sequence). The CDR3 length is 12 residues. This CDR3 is CASSPGLYEQYF. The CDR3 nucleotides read TGTGCCAGCAGTCCTGGCCTCTACGAGCAGTACTTC.

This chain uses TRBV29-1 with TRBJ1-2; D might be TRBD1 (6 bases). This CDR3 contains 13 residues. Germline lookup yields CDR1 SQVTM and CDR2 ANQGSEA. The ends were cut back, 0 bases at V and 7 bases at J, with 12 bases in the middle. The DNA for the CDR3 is TGCAGCGTTGAAGATTTAGGGACAACTGGCTACACCTTC. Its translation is CSVEDLGTTGYTF.

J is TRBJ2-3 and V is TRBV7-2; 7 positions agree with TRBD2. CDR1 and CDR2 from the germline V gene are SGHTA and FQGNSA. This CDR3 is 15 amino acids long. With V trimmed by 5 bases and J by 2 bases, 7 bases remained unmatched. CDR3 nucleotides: TGTGCCAGCAGCGACACCCGGGAGGACACAGATACGCAGTATTTT. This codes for CASSDTREDTDTQYF. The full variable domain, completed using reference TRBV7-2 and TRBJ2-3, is GAGVSQSPSNKVTEKGKDVELRCDPISGHTALYWYRQSLGQGLEFLIYFQGNSAPDKSGLPSDRFSAERTGGSVSTLTIQRTQQEDSAVYLCASSDTREDTDTQYFGPGTRLTVL.

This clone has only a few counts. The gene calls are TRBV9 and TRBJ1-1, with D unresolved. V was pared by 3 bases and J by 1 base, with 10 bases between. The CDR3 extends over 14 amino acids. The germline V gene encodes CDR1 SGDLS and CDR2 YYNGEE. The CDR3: CASSADSGNTEAFF. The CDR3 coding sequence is TGTGCCAGCAGCGCCGATTCAGGGAACACTGAAGCTTTCTTT. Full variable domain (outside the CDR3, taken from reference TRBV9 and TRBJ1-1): DSGVTQTPKHLITATGQRVTLRCSPRSGDLSVYWYQQSLDQGLQFLIQYYNGEERAKGNILERFSAQQFPDLHSELNLSSLELGDSALYFCASSADSGNTEAFFGQGTRLTVV.

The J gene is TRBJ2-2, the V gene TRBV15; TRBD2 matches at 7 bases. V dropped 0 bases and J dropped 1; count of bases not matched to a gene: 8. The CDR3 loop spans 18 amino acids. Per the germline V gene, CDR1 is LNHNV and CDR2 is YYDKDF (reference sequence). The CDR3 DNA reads TGTGCCACCAGCAGAGATCTGACTAAGCGGGAGAACACCGGGGAGCTGTTTTTT. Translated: CATSRDLTKRENTGELFF.

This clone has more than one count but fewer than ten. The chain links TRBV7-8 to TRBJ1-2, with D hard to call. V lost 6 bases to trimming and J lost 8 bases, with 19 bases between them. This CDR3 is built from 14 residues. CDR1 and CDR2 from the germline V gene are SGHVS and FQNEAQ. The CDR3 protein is CASSPSAPGGGYTF. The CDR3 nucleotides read TGTGCCAGCAGTCCCTCAGCCCCCGGCGGCGGCTACACCTTC.

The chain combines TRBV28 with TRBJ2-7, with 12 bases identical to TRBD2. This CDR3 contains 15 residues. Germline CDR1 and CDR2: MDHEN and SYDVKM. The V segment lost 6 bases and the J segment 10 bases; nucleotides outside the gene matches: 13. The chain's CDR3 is CASSSHLAGGPQQYF. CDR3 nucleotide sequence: TGTGCCAGCAGCTCCCATCTAGCGGGAGGGCCCCAACAGTACTTC.

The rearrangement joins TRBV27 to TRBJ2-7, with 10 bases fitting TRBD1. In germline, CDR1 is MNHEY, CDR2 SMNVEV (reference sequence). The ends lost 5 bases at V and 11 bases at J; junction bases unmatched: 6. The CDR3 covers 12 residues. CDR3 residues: CASSPGQGEEYF. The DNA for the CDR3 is TGTGCCAGCAGTCCCGGACAGGGGGAGGAGTACTTC.

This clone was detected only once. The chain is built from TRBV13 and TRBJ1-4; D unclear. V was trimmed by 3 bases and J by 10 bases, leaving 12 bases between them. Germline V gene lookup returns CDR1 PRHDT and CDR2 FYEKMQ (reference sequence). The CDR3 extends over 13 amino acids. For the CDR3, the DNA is TGTGCCAGCAGCTTTGAGTCCAGGCGAAAACTGTTTTTT. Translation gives CASSFESRRKLFF. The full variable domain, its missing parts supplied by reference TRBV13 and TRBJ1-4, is AAGVIQSPRHLIKEKRETATLKCYPIPRHDTVYWYQQGPGQDPQFLISFYEKMQSDKGSIPDRFSAQQFSDYHSELNMSSLELGDSALYFCASSFESRRKLFFGSGTQLSVL.

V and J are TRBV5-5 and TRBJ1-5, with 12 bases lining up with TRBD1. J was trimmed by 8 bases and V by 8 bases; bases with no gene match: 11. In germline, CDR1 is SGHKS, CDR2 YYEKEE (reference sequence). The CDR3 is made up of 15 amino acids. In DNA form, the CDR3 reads TGTGCCAGTTCAAGGGACAGGGGGCAGCTCGAGCCCCAGCATTTT. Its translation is CASSRDRGQLEPQHF. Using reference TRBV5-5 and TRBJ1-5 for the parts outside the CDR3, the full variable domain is DAGVTQSPTHLIKTRGQQVTLRCSPISGHKSVSWYQQVLGQGPQFIFQYYEKEERGRGNFPDRFSARQFPNYSSELNVNALLLGDSALYLCASSRDRGQLEPQHFGDGTRLSIL.

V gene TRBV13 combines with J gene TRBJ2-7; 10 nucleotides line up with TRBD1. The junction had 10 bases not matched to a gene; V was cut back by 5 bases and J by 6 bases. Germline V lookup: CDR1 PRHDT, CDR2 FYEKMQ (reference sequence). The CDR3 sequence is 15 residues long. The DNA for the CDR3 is TGTGCCAGCAGCCTTGGGGGGACAGGGGATCGCGAGCAGTACTTC. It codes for CASSLGGTGDREQYF.

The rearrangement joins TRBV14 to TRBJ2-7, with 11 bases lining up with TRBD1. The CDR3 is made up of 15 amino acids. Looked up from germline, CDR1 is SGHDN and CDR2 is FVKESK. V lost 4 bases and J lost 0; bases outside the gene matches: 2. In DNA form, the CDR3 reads TGTGCCAGCAGCCGGGACAGGGGGAGCTCCTACGAGCAGTACTTC. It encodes CASSRDRGSSYEQYF.

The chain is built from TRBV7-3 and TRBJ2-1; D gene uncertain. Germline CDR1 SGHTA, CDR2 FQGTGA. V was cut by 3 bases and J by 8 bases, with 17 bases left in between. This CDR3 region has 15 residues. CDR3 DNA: TGTGCCAGCAGCTTGAATCTCCTAGTGGGTGATGAGCAGTTCTTC. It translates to CASSLNLLVGDEQFF.